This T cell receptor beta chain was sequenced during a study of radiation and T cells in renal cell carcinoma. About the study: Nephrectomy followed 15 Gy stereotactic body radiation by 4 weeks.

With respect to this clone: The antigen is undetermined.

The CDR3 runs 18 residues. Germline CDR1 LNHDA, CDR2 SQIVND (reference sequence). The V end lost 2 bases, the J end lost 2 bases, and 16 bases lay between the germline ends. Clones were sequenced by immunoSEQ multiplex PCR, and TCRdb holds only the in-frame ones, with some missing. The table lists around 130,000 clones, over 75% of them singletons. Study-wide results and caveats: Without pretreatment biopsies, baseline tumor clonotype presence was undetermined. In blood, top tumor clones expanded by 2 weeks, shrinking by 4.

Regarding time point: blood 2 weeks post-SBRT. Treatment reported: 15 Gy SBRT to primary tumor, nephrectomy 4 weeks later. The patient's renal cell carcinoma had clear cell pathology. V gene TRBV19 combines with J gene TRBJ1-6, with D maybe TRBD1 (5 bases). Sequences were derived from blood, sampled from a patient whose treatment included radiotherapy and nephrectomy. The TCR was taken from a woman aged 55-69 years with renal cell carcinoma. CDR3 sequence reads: CASSIIGVPAAYNSPLHF. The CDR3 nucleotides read TGTGCCAGTAGTATAATAGGGGTGCCCGCGGCCTATAATTCACCCCTCCACTTT.